This entry features one TCR beta chain sequence. These data are taken from a study of CXCR3-negative and CXCR3-positive naive CD8 T cells. Study overall: Cumulative TRB read yield was approximately 135 million, averaging about 1.5 +/- 0.3 million per library.

Germline CDR1 SGHRS, CDR2 YFSETQ. This CDR3 has 14 residues. The authors made the TRB cDNA libraries by 5' RACE using UMI labels. TCRdb reanalyzed the 5' RACE reads and collapses them to one entry per CDR3 protein, without DNA. The sample has around 50,000 distinct CDR3 sequences. The gene calls are TRBV5-1 and TRBJ2-1; lacking DNA, the TRBD2 call made by TCRdb goes unchecked. Sequenced: naive CXCR3- CD8+ T cells from blood. Subset reported: CD45RO-CCR7+CD27+CD95- naive CD8+ T cells lacking CXCR3 (TNR3-). The receptor was isolated from a human donor in good health. Some clones in this sample may be carry-over from other donors' samples. The CDR3 sequence: CASTPSGLYNEQFF.